What follows describes a single T cell receptor beta chain. The sample comes from a study of blood T cell repertoires in COVID-19. About the study: Acute-phase and convalescent COVID-19 samples originated in the United States, Italy and Spain. T cells, B-cell-depleted T cells, or PBMCs supplied cDNA or gDNA.

Generated by immunoSEQ multiplex PCR, the TCRdb table keeps only in-frame clones and is missing some. The profile covers approximately 140,000 clones, with over 80% appearing a single time and around 1.4% taken by the ten largest. The sequence derives from a human donor in a cohort sampled during active COVID-19. Sequenced sample: peripheral blood.

The CDR3 DNA follows: TGTGCCAGTAGTATTCGACAGCGTGATCAGCCCCAGCATTTT. Protein: CASSIRQRDQPQHF. J is TRBJ1-5 and V is TRBV19; D possibly corresponds to TRBD1 (5 bases). Germline CDR1 is LNHDA and CDR2 is SQIVND (reference sequence). CDR3 length: 14 amino acids. Trimming shortened V by 3 bases and J by 5 bases, and 11 bases separated the two germline ends.